Shown below are 10 T cell receptor beta chains from a single sample sequenced in a study of blood T cell repertoires in COVID-19. Generated by immunoSEQ multiplex PCR, the TCRdb table keeps only in-frame clones and is missing some. The repertoire has 310,000 or so clones, around 89% of them found once; the top ten carry about 9.5%. The sequencing input was PBMCs or T cells enriched from blood (not recorded which). Every receptor here comes from a woman in her thirties or forties who had recovered from COVID-19.

V is TRBV7-2 and J is TRBJ2-5; the match to TRBD2 covers 14 bases. The trim removed 2 bases at V and 2 bases at J, leaving 7 bases unmatched. The CDR3 covers 18 residues. Per the germline V gene, CDR1 is SGHTA and CDR2 is FQGNSA. The CDR3 here is CASSLPLGLAGVQETQYF. CDR3 in DNA: TGTGCCAGCAGCTTACCCCTGGGACTAGCGGGGGTACAAGAGACCCAGTACTTC. Looking up the rest from reference TRBV7-2 and TRBJ2-5 gives the full variable domain: GAGVSQSPSNKVTEKGKDVELRCDPISGHTALYWYRQSLGQGLEFLIYFQGNSAPDKSGLPSDRFSAERTGGSVSTLTIQRTQQEDSAVYLCASSLPLGLAGVQETQYFGPGTRLLVL.

The V gene is TRBV30, the J gene TRBJ2-5, with TRBD1 as a possible D gene (7 bases). Germline-derived CDR1 and CDR2 are GTSNPN and SVGIG (reference sequence). The CDR3 is made up of 17 amino acids. Between the trimmed V and J ends, which lost 2 bases and 3 bases, there was a span of 22 bases. DNA of the CDR3: TGTGCCTGGAGTTCACCGCGGGACAGTAAAAGGGAAGAGACCCAGTACTTC. As protein: CAWSSPRDSKREETQYF. Full variable domain (remainder filled in from reference TRBV30 and TRBJ2-5): SQTIHQWPATLVQPVGSPLSLECTVEGTSNPNLYWYRQAAGRGLQLLFYSVGIGQISSEVPQNLSASRPQDRQFILSSKKLLLSDSGFYLCAWSSPRDSKREETQYFGPGTRLLVL.

J is TRBJ1-5 and V is TRBV5-4; 7 bases map to TRBD1. Unmatched junction bases numbered 4, after V lost 0 bases and J lost 7 bases. Germline assignment: CDR1 SGHNT and CDR2 YYREEE (reference sequence). CDR3 length equals 14 residues. As DNA, the CDR3 is TGTGCCAGCAGCTTGGATCAGGGACAGCAGCCCCAGCATTTT. This encodes CASSLDQGQQPQHF.

As concerns this clone: This same CDR3 is encoded by further DNA sequences in the sample. V is TRBV5-1 and J is TRBJ1-1; D ambiguous. Germline V lookup: CDR1 SGHRS, CDR2 YFSETQ. Trimming removed 1 base from V and 0 bases from J, with 7 bases in between. The CDR3 covers 14 residues. Here the CDR3 DNA reads TGCGCCAGCAGCTTGTCGGGGATGAACACTGAAGCTTTCTTT. This sequence encodes CASSLSGMNTEAFF.

DNA of the CDR3: TGTGCCAGCAGTTACTCGGGGAGAGGCCTGAACACTGAAGCTTTCTTT. Its protein product is CASSYSGRGLNTEAFF. V gene TRBV6-2 or TRBV6-3 combines with J gene TRBJ1-1; no clear D gene. The V end lost 0 bases, the J end lost 0 bases, and 11 bases lay between the germline ends. The length of the CDR3 is 16 residues. In germline, CDR1 is MNHEY, CDR2 SVGEGT.

The chain has TRBV5-1 and TRBJ2-7; possible D gene TRBD1, 6 bases. The CDR3 runs to 17 residues. The germline CDR1 and CDR2 sequences are SGHRS and YFSETQ. V was clipped by 0 bases and J by 5 bases, with 21 bases between them. The CDR3 nucleotides read TGCGCCAGCAGCTTGGTGGGTTTTACAGGGCCCGGAGACGAGCAGTACTTC. This gives the protein CASSLVGFTGPGDEQYF. The variable domain in full, with the rest retrieved from reference TRBV5-1 and TRBJ2-7, is KAGVTQTPRYLIKTRGQQVTLSCSPISGHRSVSWYQQTPGQGLQFLFEYFSETQRNKGNFPGRFSGRQFSNSRSEMNVSTLELGDSALYLCASSLVGFTGPGDEQYFGPGTRLTVT.

The chain is built from TRBV5-1 and TRBJ2-1; 7 bases agree with TRBD2. The CDR3 spans 17 residues. Germline CDR1 and CDR2: SGHRS and YFSETQ. After removal of 4 bases from V and 0 bases from J, the junction contained 10 bases not matched to a gene. The CDR3 region has the DNA TGCGCCAGCAGCCTGGATTCTAGCGGACTCTCCTACAATGAGCAGTTCTTC. As protein: CASSLDSSGLSYNEQFF.

This clone was seen only a few times. The chain employs TRBV3-1 (or the pseudogene TRBV3-2) and TRBJ2-5; 16 bases fit TRBD2. Germline values: CDR1 LGHDT, CDR2 YNNKEL (reference sequence). This CDR3 spans 18 amino acids. The trim removed 4 bases at V and 1 base at J, leaving 6 bases unmatched. The CDR3 reads CASSLGTSGRVSQETQYF. The CDR3 bases are TGTGCCAGCAGCCTCGGGACTAGCGGGAGGGTTAGCCAAGAGACCCAGTACTTC.

Comments on this clone: The junction departs from the called germline gene at one end, perhaps through a read error. The V call is TRBV10-3, the J call TRBJ2-7; a weak D match, TRBD2 (5 bases). Looked up from germline, CDR1 is ENHRY and CDR2 is SYGVKD. The CDR3 sequence is 13 residues long. The CDR3 protein is CAISESGSPRWDF. The CDR3 DNA follows: TGTGCCATCAGTGAGTCGGGGAGCCCGCGGTGGGACTTC.

This clone was seen once. V gene TRBV24-1 combines with J gene TRBJ2-7; 12 positions match TRBD2. V was clipped by 4 bases and J by 4 bases; unmatched bases: 4. Germline V gene lookup returns CDR1 KGHDR and CDR2 SFDVKD. This CDR3 spans 15 amino acids. The CDR3 spells CATSDSSGRAYEQYF. As DNA, the CDR3 is TGTGCCACCAGTGACTCTAGCGGGAGGGCATACGAGCAGTACTTC.